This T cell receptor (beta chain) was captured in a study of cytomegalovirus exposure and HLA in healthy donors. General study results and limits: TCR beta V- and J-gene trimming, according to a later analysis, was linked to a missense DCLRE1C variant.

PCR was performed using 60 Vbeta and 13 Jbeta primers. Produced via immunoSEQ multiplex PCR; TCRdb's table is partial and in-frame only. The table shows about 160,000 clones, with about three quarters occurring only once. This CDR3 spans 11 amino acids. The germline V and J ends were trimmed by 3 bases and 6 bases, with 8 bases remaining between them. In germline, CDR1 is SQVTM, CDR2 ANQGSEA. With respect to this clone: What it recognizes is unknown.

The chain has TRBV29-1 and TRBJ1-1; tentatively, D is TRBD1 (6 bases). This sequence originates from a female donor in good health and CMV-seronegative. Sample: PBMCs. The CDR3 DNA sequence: TGCAGCGTTGATGAGGGGGCTGAAGCTTTCTTT. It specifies CSVDEGAEAFF.